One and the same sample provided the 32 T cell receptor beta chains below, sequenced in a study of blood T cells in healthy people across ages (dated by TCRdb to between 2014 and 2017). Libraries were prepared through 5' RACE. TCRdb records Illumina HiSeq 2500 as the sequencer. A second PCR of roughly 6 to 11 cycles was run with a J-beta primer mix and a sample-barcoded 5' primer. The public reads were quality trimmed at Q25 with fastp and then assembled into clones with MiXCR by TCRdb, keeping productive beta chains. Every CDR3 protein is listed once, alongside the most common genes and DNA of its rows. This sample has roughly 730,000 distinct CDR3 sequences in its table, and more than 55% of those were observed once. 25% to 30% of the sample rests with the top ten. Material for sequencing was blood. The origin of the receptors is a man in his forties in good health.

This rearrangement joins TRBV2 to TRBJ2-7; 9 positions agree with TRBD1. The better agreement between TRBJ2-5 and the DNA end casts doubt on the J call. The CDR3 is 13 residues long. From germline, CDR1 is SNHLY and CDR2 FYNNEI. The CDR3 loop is CARQDRGEETQYF. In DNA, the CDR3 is TGTGCCAGACAGGACAGGGGCGAAGAGACCCAGTACTTC.

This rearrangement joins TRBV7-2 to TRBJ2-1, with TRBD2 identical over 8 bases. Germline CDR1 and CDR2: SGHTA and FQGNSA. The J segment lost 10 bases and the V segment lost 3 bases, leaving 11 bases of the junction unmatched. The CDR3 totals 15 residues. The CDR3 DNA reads TGTGCCAGCAGCTTCTTCGGGGGGGCAAGAAACGAGCAGTTCTTC. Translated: CASSFFGGARNEQFF.

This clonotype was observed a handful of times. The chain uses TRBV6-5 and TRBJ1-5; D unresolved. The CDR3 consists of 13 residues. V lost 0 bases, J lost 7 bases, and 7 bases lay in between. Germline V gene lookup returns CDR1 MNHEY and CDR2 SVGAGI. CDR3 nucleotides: TGTGCCAGCAGTTACTCAGCGGGCCAGCCCCAGCATTTT. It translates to CASSYSAGQPQHF.

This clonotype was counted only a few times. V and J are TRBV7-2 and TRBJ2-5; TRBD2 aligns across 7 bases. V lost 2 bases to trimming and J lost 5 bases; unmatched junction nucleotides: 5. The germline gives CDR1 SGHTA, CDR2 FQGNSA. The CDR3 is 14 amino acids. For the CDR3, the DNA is TGTGCCAGCAGCTTAATGGGAGGGCGGGAGACCCAGTACTTC. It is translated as CASSLMGGRETQYF.

The CDR3 nucleotides are TGTGCCAGCAGCGCAGACCGATCCCACTACGAGCAGTACTTC. It yields the protein CASSADRSHYEQYF. The V call is TRBV12-3 or TRBV12-4, the J call TRBJ2-7; D call uncertain. The germline V and J ends were trimmed by 6 bases and 3 bases, with 15 bases remaining between them. This CDR3 has 14 residues.

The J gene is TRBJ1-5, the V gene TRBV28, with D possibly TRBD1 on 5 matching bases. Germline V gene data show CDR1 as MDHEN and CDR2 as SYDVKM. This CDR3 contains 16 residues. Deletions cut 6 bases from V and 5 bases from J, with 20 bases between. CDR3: CASRSVGRRVYQPQHF. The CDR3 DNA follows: TGTGCCAGCAGGTCCGTGGGTCGCAGGGTTTATCAGCCCCAGCATTTT.

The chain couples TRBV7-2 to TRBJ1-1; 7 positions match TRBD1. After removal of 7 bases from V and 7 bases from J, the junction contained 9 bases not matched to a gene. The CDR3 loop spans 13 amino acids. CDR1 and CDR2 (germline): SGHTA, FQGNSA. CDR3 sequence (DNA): TGTGCCAGCACCCTGACAGGGATTTTTGAAGCTTTCTTT. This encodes CASTLTGIFEAFF.

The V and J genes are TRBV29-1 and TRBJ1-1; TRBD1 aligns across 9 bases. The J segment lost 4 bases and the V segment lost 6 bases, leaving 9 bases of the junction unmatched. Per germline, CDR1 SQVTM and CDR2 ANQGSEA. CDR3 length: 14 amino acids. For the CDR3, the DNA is TGCAGCGTCCCCCCCGGGACAGGGACCACTGAAGCTTTCTTT. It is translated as CSVPPGTGTTEAFF.

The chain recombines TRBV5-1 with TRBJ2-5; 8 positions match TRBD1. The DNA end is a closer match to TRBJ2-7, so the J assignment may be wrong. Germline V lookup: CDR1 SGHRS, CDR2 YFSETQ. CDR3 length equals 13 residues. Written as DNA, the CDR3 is TGCGCCAGCAGGCACAGGGGGGCCTACGAGCAGTACTTC. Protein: CASRHRGAYEQYF.

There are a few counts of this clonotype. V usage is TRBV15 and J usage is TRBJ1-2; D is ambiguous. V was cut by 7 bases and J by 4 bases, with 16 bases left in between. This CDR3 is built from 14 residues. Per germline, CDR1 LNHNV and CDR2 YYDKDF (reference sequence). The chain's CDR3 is CATTGSPSGYGYTF. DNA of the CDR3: TGTGCCACCACGGGAAGCCCTTCGGGCTATGGCTACACCTTC.

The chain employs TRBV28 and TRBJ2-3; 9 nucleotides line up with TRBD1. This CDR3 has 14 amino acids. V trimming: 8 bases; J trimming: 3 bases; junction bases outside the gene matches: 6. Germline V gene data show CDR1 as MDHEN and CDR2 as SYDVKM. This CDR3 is CASGGTGYTDTQYF. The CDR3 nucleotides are TGTGCCAGCGGGGGGACAGGGTATACAGATACGCAGTATTTT.

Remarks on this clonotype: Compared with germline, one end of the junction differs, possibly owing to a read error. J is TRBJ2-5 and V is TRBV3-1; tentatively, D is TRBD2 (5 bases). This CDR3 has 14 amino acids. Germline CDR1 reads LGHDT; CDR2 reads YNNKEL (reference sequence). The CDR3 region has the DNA TGTGCCAGCAGCCCCGAGGGAATCCCAGAGCCCCAGTACTTC. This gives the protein CASSPEGIPEPQYF.

CDR3 region: CASSLLTRILGTGDLASTDTQYF. CDR3 nucleotide sequence: TGCGCCAGCAGCTTACTTACCAGGATCCTCGGGACAGGGGACTTGGCTAGCACAGATACGCAGTATTTT. The V call is TRBV5-1, the J call TRBJ2-3; 10 nucleotides align to TRBD1. There are 23 residues in the CDR3. Trimming removed 2 bases from V and 0 bases from J; junction bases left unmatched: 24. Germline V gene data show CDR1 as SGHRS and CDR2 as YFSETQ.

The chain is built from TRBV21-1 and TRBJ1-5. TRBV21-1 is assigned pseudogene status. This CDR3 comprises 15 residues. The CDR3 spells CASSKEWAGNQPQHF. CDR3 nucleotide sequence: TGTGCCAGCAGCAAAGAGTGGGCAGGCAATCAGCCCCAGCATTTT.

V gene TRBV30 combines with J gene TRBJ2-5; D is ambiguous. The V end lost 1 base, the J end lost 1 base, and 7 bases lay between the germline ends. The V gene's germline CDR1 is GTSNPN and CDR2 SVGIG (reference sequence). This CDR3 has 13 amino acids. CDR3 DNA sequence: TGTGCCTGGAGTGGGTACCGCCAAGAGACCCAGTACTTC. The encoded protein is CAWSGYRQETQYF.

CDR3 nucleotide sequence: TGCAGTGCGCCGGACCGGGACGAAGGGATGTATTTT. It specifies CSAPDRDEGMYF. The chain carries TRBV20-1 and TRBJ2-3, with D perhaps matching TRBD1 or TRBD2 (5 bases each). Germline loops: CDR1 DFQATT, CDR2 SNEGSKA (reference sequence). V shed 6 bases and J shed 14 bases, with 21 bases lying between them. This CDR3 is built from 12 residues.

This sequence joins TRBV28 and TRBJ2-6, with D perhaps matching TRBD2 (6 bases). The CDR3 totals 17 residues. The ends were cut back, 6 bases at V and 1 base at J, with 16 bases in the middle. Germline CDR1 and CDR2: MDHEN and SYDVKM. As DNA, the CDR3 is TGTGCCAGCAGAATCGGGGGATTAGGGTCTGGGGCCAACGTCCTGACTTTC. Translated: CASRIGGLGSGANVLTF.

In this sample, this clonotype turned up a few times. The CDR3 coding sequence is TGTGCCAGCAGTGAAAGCCGAGGGACAGGCGTTACCAATGGCTACACCTTC. Translated: CASSESRGTGVTNGYTF. The chain has TRBV2 and TRBJ1-2; 8 bases fit TRBD1. Unmatched junction bases numbered 14, after V lost 2 bases and J lost 6 bases. CDR3 length: 17 amino acids. Germline-derived CDR1 and CDR2 are SNHLY and FYNNEI.

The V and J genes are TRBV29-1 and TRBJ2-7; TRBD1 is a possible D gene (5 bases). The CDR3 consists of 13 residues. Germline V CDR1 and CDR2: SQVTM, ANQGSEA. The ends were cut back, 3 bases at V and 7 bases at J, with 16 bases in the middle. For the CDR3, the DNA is TGCAGCGTTGATAAACAGGTTTACAATGAGCAGTACTTC. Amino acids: CSVDKQVYNEQYF.

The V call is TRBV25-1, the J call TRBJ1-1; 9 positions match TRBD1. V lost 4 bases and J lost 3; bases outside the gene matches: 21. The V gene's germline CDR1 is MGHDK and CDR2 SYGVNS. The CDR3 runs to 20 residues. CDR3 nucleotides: TGTGCCAGCAGTGGACCCGGGACAGGGTTAAAAGTTGAGTTGGACACTGAAGCTTTCTTT. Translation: CASSGPGTGLKVELDTEAFF.

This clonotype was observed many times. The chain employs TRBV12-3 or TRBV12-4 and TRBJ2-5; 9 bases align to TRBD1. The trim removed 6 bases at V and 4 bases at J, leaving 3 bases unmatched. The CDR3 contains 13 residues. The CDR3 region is CASRLTGGETQYF. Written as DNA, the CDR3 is TGTGCCAGCAGGCTGACAGGGGGAGAGACCCAGTACTTC.

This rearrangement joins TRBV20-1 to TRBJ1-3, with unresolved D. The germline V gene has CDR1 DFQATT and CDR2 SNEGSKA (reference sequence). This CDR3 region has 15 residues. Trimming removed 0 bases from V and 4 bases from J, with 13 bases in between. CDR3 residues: CSARDSGRAGNTIYF. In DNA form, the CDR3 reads TGCAGTGCTAGAGATTCCGGCCGGGCCGGAAACACCATATATTTT.

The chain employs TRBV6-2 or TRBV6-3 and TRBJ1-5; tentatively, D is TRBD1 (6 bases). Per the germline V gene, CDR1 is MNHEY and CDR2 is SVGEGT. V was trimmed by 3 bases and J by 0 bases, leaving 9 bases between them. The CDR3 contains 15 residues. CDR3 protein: CASSYGTLSNQPQHF. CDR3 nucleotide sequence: TGTGCCAGCAGTTATGGGACACTTAGCAATCAGCCCCAGCATTTT.

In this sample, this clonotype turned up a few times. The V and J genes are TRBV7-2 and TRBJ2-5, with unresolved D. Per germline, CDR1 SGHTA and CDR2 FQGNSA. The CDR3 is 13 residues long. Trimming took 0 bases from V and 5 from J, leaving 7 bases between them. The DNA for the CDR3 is TGTGCCAGCAGCTTAGCTCACAGTGAGACCCAGTACTTC. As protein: CASSLAHSETQYF.

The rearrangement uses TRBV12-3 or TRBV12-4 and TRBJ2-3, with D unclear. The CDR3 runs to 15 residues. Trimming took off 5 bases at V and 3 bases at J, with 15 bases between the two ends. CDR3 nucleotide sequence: TGTGCCAGCAGTCTGGACCAATTCGGAACAGATACGCAGTATTTT. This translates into CASSLDQFGTDTQYF.

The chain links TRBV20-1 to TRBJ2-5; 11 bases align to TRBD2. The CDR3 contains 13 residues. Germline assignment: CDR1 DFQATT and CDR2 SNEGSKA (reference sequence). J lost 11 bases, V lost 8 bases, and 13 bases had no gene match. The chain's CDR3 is CSSRLAGTQGQYF. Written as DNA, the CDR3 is TGCAGTTCGAGACTAGCGGGGACCCAGGGGCAGTACTTC.

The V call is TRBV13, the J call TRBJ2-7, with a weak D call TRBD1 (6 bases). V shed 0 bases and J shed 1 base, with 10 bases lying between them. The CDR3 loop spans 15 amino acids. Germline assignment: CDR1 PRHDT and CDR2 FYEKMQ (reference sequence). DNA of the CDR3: TGTGCCAGCAGCTTAGGGCAGGGGTGGTCCTACGAGCAGTACTTC. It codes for CASSLGQGWSYEQYF.

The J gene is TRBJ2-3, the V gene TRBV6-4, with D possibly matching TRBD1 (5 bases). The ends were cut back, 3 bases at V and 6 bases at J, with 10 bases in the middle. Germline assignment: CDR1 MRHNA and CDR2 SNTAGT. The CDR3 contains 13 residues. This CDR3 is CASSEGPGDTQYF. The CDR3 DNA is TGTGCCAGCAGTGAGGGGCCTGGGGATACGCAGTATTTT.

The CDR3 loop reads CASSPMSPGGGNYGYTF. The CDR3 DNA sequence: TGTGCCAGCTCGCCTATGAGCCCTGGGGGCGGTAACTATGGCTACACCTTC. The rearrangement links TRBV18 to TRBJ1-2; D may be TRBD1 (6 bases). This CDR3 spans 17 amino acids. Germline-derived CDR1 and CDR2 are KGHSH and LQKENI. The ends were cut back, 6 bases at V and 1 base at J, with 21 bases in the middle.

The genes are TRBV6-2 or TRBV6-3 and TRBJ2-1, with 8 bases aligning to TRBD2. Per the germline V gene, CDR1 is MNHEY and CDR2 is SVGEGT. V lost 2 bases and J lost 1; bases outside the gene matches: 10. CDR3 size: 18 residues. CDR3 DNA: TGTGCCAGCAGTTACCTTTCGGGTAGCGGGATATCCTACAATGAGCAGTTCTTC. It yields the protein CASSYLSGSGISYNEQFF.

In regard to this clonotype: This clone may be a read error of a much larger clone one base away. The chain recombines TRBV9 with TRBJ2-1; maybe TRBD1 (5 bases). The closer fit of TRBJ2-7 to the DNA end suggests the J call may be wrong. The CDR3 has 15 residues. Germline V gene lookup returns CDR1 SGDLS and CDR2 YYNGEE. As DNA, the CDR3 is TGTGCCAGCAGCGGGACACTATCCTCCTACAATGAGCAGTACTTC. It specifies CASSGTLSSYNEQYF.

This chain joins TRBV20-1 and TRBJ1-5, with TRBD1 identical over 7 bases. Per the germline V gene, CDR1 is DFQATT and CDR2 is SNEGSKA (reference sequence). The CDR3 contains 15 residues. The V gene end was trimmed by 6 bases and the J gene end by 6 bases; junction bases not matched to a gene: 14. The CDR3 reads CSASSDRAGGQPQHF. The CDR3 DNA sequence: TGCAGTGCCTCCTCTGACAGGGCCGGGGGTCAGCCCCAGCATTTT.